The next 5 T cell receptor beta chains were all read from a single sample in a study of cytomegalovirus exposure and HLA in healthy donors. It was with 60 Vbeta and 13 Jbeta primers that the PCR ran. Data came from immunoSEQ multiplex PCR; TCRdb stores just in-frame clones and leaves some out. The sample has 150,000 to 200,000 clones, approximately 80% seen once. Sample: PBMCs. The source is a man younger than 35 in good health and CMV-seronegative.

The chain employs TRBV5-1 and TRBJ2-1; 16 positions agree with TRBD2. The V segment lost 5 bases and the J segment 10 bases; nucleotides outside the gene matches: 6. Per germline, CDR1 SGHRS and CDR2 YFSETQ. This CDR3 has 15 residues. The CDR3 region is CASRGGLAGGREQFF. In DNA, the CDR3 is TGCGCCAGCAGAGGGGGACTAGCGGGGGGGCGGGAGCAGTTCTTC.

This rearrangement joins TRBV28 to TRBJ2-3; 9 nucleotides line up with TRBD1. Germline loops: CDR1 MDHEN, CDR2 SYDVKM. There are 15 residues in the CDR3. Trimming removed 4 bases from V and 4 bases from J; junction bases left unmatched: 6. CDR3 sequence reads: CASSSRTGVADTQYF. DNA of the CDR3: TGTGCCAGCAGTTCCAGGACAGGGGTGGCAGATACGCAGTATTTT.

The rearrangement links TRBV7-6 to TRBJ2-7; TRBD1 aligns across 7 bases. V trimming: 10 bases; J trimming: 4 bases; junction bases outside the gene matches: 13. The CDR3 loop spans 14 amino acids. Germline V gives CDR1 SGHVS, CDR2 FNYEAQ. Here the CDR3 DNA reads TGTGCCACCTTACCCGGGAAGGGGGCGTACGAGCAGTACTTC. Translation gives CATLPGKGAYEQYF. Drawing the rest from reference TRBV7-6 and TRBJ2-7, the complete variable domain is GAGVSQSPRYKVTKRGQDVALRCDPISGHVSLYWYRQALGQGPEFLTYFNYEAQQDKSGLPNDRFSAERPEGSISTLTIQRTEQRDSAMYRCATLPGKGAYEQYFGPGTRLTVT.

Sample share makes this clone medium-sized. This chain uses TRBV6-4 with TRBJ2-3; 11 bases map to TRBD2. CDR1 and CDR2 (germline): MRHNA, SNTAGT. The CDR3 spans 14 residues. Trimming took 3 bases from V and 6 from J; bases not matched to a gene: 2. The CDR3 DNA reads as TGTGCCAGCAGTGATAGCGGGGGGGCCGATACGCAGTATTTT. It codes for CASSDSGGADTQYF.

A note on this clone: The sample holds other DNA sequences that translate to the same CDR3. The rearrangement joins TRBV9 to TRBJ2-2; D gene unclear. Germline loops: CDR1 SGDLS, CDR2 YYNGEE. Trimming took off 0 bases at V and 8 bases at J, with 2 bases between the two ends. The CDR3 extends over 11 amino acids. CDR3 in amino acids: CASSVAGELFF. The DNA for the CDR3 is TGTGCCAGCAGCGTAGCAGGGGAGCTGTTTTTT.